One sample yielded the 9 T cell receptor beta chains listed below, sequenced in a study of identical twins. MiXCR, applied by TCRdb to the 5' RACE reads, yields one record per CDR3 protein. The sample comprises about 810,000 distinct CDR3 sequences, 9% to 15% of which are singletons, and 1.5% to 2% rests with the top ten. These sequences were also reported in another study, on yellow fever vaccine responses in identical twins.

The sequencing sample was made of PBMCs. The receptors stem from a woman aged 18-35 years in good health.

The chain couples TRBV7-6 to TRBJ2-7, with 10 bases fitting TRBD1. Germline-derived CDR1 and CDR2 are SGHVS and FNYEAQ. V shed 0 bases and J 6 bases; nucleotides not matched to a gene: 5. This CDR3 has 15 residues. This CDR3 reads CASSLAGQGNSEQYF. The CDR3 DNA sequence: TGTGCCAGCAGCTTAGCGGGACAGGGGAATAGCGAGCAGTACTTC.

This chain uses TRBV5-1 with TRBJ1-1, with a possible D match to TRBD1 (5 bases). The CDR3 sequence is 13 residues long. Germline lookup yields CDR1 SGHRS and CDR2 YFSETQ. V dropped 4 bases and J dropped 10 bases, with 17 bases sitting between them. The CDR3 reads CASSPSGPVGAFF. The CDR3 bases are TGCGCCAGCAGCCCCTCGGGACCCGTTGGAGCTTTCTTT.

V usage is TRBV20-1 and J usage is TRBJ2-1; possible D gene TRBD2, 6 bases. The V gene lost 5 bases and the J gene lost 7 bases, with 15 bases spanning the gap. CDR1 is DFQATT and CDR2 is SNEGSKA in the germline V gene (reference sequence). The CDR3 extends over 13 amino acids. CDR3 sequence (DNA): TGCAGTGCTCCCCGACTAGGAATAAATGAGCAGTTCTTC. Protein sequence: CSAPRLGINEQFF.

The CDR3 loop is CASSTRSGKDDEQYF. Here the CDR3 DNA reads TGTGCCAGCAGCACCCGTAGCGGGAAGGATGACGAGCAGTACTTC. The J gene is TRBJ2-7, the V gene TRBV7-2, with 8 bases lining up with TRBD2. The V segment lost 5 bases and the J segment 5 bases; nucleotides outside the gene matches: 11. Germline-derived CDR1 and CDR2 are SGHTA and FQGNSA. The CDR3 loop spans 15 amino acids. Looking up the rest from reference TRBV7-2 and TRBJ2-7 gives the full variable domain: GAGVSQSPSNKVTEKGKDVELRCDPISGHTALYWYRQSLGQGLEFLIYFQGNSAPDKSGLPSDRFSAERTGGSVSTLTIQRTQQEDSAVYLCASSTRSGKDDEQYFGPGTRLTVT.

This clonotype was recorded many times. V gene TRBV7-9 combines with J gene TRBJ2-7; TRBD2 matches 7 bases. CDR1 is SEHNR and CDR2 is FQNEAQ in the germline V gene (reference sequence). CDR3 size: 12 residues. V was pared by 5 bases and J by 4 bases, with 2 bases of the junction left unmatched. CDR3 nucleotide sequence: TGTGCCAGCAGCGGGGGGGGATACGAGCAGTACGTC. Protein sequence: CASSGGGYEQYV.

This clonotype was counted many times. The chain has TRBV7-9 and TRBJ2-1, with 10 bases that match TRBD1. Looked up from germline, CDR1 is SEHNR and CDR2 is FQNEAQ (reference sequence). V lost 5 bases to trimming and J lost 12 bases; unmatched junction nucleotides: 13. The CDR3 has 15 amino acids. The CDR3 sequence is CASSNRDRGQDVQFF. Here the CDR3 DNA reads TGTGCCAGCAGCAACCGGGACAGGGGCCAAGATGTGCAGTTCTTC. The full variable domain, rest sourced from reference TRBV7-9 and TRBJ2-1, is DTGVSQNPRHKITKRGQNVTFRCDPISEHNRLYWYRQTLGQGPEFLTYFQNEAQLEKSRLLSDRFSAERPKGSFSTLEIQRTEQGDSAMYLCASSNRDRGQDVQFFGPGTRLTVL.

The chain combines TRBV5-1 with TRBJ2-3, with a possible D match to TRBD2 (7 bases). The length of the CDR3 is 14 residues. Germline V gives CDR1 SGHRS, CDR2 YFSETQ. V was trimmed by 6 bases and J by 5 bases, leaving 16 bases between them. The CDR3 here is CASTEGGVGDTQYF. CDR3 DNA sequence: TGCGCCAGCACGGAAGGGGGGGTAGGAGATACGCAGTATTTT.

This clonotype was observed a few times. The V gene is TRBV4-1, the J gene TRBJ2-4; D is possibly TRBD1 or TRBD2 (5 bases each). Trimming cost V 1 base and J 7 bases, with 14 bases left between them. The CDR3 totals 15 residues. Germline V lookup: CDR1 MGHRA, CDR2 YSYEKL. CDR3 nucleotide sequence: TGCGCCAGCAGCCAAGCTGGGGACCCGGGGAACATTCAGTACTTC. It codes for CASSQAGDPGNIQYF.

The CDR3 spells CASSVLGTSGISYNEQFF. CDR3 coding DNA: TGTGCCAGCAGCGTACTCGGGACTAGCGGAATCTCCTACAATGAGCAGTTCTTC. The V gene is TRBV9, the J gene TRBJ2-1, with 11 bases matching TRBD2. The CDR3 totals 18 residues. After removal of 1 base from V and 0 bases from J, the junction contained 6 bases not matched to a gene. CDR1 SGDLS and CDR2 YYNGEE come from the germline V gene.